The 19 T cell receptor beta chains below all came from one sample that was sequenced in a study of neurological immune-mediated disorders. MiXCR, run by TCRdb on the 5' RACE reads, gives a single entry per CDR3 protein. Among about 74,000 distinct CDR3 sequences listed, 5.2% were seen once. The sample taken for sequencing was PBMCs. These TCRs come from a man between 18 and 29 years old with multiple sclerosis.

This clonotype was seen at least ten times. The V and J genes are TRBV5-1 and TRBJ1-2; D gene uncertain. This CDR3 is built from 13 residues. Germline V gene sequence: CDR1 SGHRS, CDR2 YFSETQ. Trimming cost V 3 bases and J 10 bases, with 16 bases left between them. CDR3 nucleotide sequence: TGCGCCAGCAGCTCACCCCCGAGAGGCGACTACACCTTC. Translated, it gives CASSSPPRGDYTF.

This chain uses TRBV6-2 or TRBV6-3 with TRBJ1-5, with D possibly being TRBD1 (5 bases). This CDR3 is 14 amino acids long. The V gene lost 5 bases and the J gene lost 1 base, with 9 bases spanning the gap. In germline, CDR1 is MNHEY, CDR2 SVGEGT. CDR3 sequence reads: CASSLRTSNQPQHF. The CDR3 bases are TGTGCCAGCAGTCTACGGACAAGCAATCAGCCCCAGCATTTT.

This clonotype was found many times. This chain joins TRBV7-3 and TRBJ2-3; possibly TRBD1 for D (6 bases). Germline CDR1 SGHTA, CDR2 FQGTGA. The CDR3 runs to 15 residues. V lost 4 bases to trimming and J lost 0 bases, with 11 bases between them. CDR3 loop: CASSSDRSSTDTQYF. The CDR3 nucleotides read TGTGCCAGCAGCTCAGACAGGAGTAGCACAGATACGCAGTATTTT.

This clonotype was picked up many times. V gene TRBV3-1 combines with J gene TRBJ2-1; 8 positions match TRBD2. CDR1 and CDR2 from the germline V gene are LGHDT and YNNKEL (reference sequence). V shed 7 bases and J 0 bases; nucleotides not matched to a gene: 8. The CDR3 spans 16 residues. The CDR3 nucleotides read TGTGCCAGCACGGGAGGCGGGGGGTCCTCCTACAATGAGCAGTTCTTC. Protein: CASTGGGGSSYNEQFF.

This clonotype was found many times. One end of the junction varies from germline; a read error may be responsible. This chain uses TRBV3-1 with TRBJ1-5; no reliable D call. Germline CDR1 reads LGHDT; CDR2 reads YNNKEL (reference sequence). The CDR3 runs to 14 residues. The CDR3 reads CASSQEAVNQPQNF. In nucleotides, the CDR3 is TGTGCCAGCAGCCAAGAGGCGGTCAATCAGCCCCAGAATTTT.

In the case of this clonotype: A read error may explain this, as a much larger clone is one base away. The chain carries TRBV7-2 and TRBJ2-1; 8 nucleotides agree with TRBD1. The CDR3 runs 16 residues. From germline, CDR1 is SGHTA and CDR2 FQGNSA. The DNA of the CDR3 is TGTGCCAACAGCTTACTCGGCAGGGGGCTGTACAATGAGCAGTTCTTC. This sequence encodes CANSLLGRGLYNEQFF.

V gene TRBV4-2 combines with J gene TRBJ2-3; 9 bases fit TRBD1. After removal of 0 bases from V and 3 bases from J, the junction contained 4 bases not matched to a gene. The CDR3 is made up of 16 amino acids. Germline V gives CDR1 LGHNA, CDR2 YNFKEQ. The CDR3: CASSQDGTGFTDTQYF. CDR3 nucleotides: TGTGCCAGCAGCCAAGATGGGACAGGGTTTACAGATACGCAGTATTTT.

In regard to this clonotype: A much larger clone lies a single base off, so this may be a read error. This CDR3 reads CASSQDRGDIRMNTEAFF. The CDR3 DNA reads as TGCGCCAGCAGCCAAGACCGGGGGGACATAAGAATGAACACTGAAGCTTTCTTT. The chain employs TRBV4-3 and TRBJ1-1, with TRBD1 as a possible D gene (6 bases). V was pared by 0 bases and J by 0 bases, with 17 bases between. Germline V lookup: CDR1 LGHNA, CDR2 YSLEER. CDR3 size: 18 residues.

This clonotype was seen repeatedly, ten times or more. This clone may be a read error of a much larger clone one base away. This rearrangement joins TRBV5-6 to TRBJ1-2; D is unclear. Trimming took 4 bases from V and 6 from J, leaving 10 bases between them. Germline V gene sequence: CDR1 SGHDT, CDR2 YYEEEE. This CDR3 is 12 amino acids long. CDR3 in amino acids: CASSTTTDGYTF. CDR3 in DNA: TGTGCCAGCAGCACCACCACAGATGGCTACACCTTC.

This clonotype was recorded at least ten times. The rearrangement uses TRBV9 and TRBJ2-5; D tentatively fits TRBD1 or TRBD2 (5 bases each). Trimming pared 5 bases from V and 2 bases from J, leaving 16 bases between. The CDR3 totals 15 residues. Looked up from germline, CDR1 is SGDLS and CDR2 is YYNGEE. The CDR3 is CASSYAGTGQETQYF. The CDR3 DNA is TGTGCCAGCAGTTACGCCGGGACGGGGCAAGAGACCCAGTACTTC. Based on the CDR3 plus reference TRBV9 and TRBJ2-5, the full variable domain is DSGVTQTPKHLITATGQRVTLRCSPRSGDLSVYWYQQSLDQGLQFLIQYYNGEERAKGNILERFSAQQFPDLHSELNLSSLELGDSALYFCASSYAGTGQETQYFGPGTRLLVL.

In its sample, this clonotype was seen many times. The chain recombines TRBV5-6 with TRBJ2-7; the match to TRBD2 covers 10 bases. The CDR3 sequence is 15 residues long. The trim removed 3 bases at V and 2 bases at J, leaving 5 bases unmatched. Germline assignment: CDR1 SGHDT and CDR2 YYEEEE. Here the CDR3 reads CASSSRTSGAYEQYF. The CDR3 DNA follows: TGTGCCAGCAGCTCCAGGACTAGCGGAGCCTACGAGCAGTACTTC. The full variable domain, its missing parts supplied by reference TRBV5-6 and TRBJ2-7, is DAGVTQSPTHLIKTRGQQVTLRCSPKSGHDTVSWYQQALGQGPQFIFQYYEEEERQRGNFPDRFSGHQFPNYSSELNVNALLLGDSALYLCASSSRTSGAYEQYFGPGTRLTVT.

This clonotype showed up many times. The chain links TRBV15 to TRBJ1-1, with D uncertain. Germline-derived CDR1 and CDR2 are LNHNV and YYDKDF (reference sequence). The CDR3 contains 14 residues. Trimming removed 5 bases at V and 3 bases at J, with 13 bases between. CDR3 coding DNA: TGTGCCACCAGCCGTGTCGGCGGGTACACTGAAGCTTTCTTT. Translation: CATSRVGGYTEAFF.

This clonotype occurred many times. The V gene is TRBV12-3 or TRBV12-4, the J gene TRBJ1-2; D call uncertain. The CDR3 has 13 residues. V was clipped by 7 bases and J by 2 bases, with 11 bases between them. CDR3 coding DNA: TGTGCCAGCACCCATCAGGCGAACTATGGCTACACCTTC. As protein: CASTHQANYGYTF.

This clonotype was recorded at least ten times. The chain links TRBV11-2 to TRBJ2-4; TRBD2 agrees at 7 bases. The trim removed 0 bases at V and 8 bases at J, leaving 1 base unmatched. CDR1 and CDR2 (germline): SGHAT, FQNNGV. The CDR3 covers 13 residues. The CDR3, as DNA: TGTGCCAGCAGCTTAGACGCGGGGGACATTCAGTACTTC. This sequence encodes CASSLDAGDIQYF.

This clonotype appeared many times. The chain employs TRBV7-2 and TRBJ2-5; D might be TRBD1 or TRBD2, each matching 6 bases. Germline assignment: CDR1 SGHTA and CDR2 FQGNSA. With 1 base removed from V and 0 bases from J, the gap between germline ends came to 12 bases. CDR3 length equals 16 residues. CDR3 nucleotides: TGTGCCAGCAGCTTAGATGGCGGGACATACCAAGAGACCCAGTACTTC. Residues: CASSLDGGTYQETQYF.

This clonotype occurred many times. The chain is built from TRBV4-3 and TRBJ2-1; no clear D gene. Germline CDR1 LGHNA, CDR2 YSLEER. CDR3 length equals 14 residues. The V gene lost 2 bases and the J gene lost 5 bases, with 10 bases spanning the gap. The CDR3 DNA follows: TGCGCCAGCAGCCAACTAACGGAAAACAATGAGCAGTTCTTC. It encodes CASSQLTENNEQFF.

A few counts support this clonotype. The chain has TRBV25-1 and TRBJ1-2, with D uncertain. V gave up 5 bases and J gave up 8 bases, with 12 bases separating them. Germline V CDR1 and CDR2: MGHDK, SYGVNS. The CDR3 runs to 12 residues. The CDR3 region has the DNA TGTGCCAGCAGTACAACTCTGAGAGGCTACACCTTC. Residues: CASSTTLRGYTF.

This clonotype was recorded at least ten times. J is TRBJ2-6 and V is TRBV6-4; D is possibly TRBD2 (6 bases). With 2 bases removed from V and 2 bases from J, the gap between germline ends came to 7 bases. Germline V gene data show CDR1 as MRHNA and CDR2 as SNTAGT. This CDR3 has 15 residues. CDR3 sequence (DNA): TGTGCCAGCAGTGACGGGGGGACTGGGGCCAACGTCCTGACTTTC. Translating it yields CASSDGGTGANVLTF.

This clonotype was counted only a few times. CDR3 sequence: CASSPPKGWGAFF. The CDR3 DNA follows: TGTGCCAGCTCACCCCCAAAGGGGTGGGGTGCTTTCTTT. The rearrangement joins TRBV18 to TRBJ1-1; D perhaps matches TRBD1 (5 bases). The CDR3 length is 13 residues. V gave up 3 bases and J gave up 11 bases, with 16 bases separating them. Germline-derived CDR1 and CDR2 are KGHSH and LQKENI.